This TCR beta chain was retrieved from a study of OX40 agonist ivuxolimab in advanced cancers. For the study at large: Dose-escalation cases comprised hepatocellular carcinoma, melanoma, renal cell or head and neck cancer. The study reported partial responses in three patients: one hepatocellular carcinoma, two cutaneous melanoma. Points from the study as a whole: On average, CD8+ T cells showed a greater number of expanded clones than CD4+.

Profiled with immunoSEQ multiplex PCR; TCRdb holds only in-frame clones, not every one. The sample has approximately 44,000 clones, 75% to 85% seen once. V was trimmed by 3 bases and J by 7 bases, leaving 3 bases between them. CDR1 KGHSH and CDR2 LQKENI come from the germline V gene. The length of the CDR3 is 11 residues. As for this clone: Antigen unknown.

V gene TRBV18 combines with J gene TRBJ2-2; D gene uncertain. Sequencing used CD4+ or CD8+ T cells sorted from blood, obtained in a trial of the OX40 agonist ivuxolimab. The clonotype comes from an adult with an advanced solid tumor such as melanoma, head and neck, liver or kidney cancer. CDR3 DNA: TGTGCCAGCTCACCCCACGGGGAGCTGTTTTTT. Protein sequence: CASSPHGELFF.